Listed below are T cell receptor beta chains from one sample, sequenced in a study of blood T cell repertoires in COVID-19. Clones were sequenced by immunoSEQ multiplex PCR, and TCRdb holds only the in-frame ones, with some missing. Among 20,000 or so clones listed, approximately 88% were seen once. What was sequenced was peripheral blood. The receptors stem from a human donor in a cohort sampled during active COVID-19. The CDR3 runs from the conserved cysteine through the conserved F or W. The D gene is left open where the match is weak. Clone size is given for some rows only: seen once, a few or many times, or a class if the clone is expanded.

CDR3: CASSGGTGGAFSPLHF; DNA: TGTGCCAGTAGTGGCGGGACAGGGGGCGCTTTCTCACCCCTCCACTTT; D: TRBD1; size: -; V: TRBV19; J: TRBJ1-6
CDR3: CATSDTRVSYEQYF; DNA: TGTGCCACCAGTGACACCAGGGTGTCCTACGAGCAGTACTTC; D: -; size: -; V: TRBV24-1; J: TRBJ2-7
CDR3: CASSKQTRDTLSNQPQHF; DNA: TGTGCCAGTAGCAAACAAACTCGGGACACCCTTAGCAATCAGCCCCAGCATTTT; D: -; size: -; V: TRBV19; J: TRBJ1-5
CDR3: CASSQRQGAAKNIQYF; DNA: TGCGCCAGCAGTCAAAGACAGGGGGCGGCCAAAAACATTCAGTACTTC; D: TRBD1; size: -; V: TRBV23-1; J: TRBJ2-4
CDR3: CATSSPPGGSNQPQHF; DNA: TGTGCCACCAGCAGTCCCCCCGGAGGAAGCAATCAGCCCCAGCATTTT; D: -; size: once; V: TRBV15; J: TRBJ1-5
CDR3: CASRNLRVTEAFF; DNA: TGTGCCAGCAGAAACCTCAGGGTCACTGAAGCTTTCTTT; D: -; size: -; V: TRBV6-5; J: TRBJ1-1
CDR3: CASSLARGRGYTDTQYF; DNA: TGTGCCAGCAGCTTAGCGCGTGGGCGGGGCTACACAGATACGCAGTATTTT; D: -; size: -; V: TRBV11-1; J: TRBJ2-3
CDR3: CASSLELQGEDEQYF; DNA: TGCGCCAGCAGCCTAGAGTTGCAGGGGGAGGACGAGCAGTACTTC; D: -; size: few; V: TRBV5-1; J: TRBJ2-7
CDR3: CASSFSTGSSYSGYTF; DNA: TGTGCCAGCAGCTTCTCCACAGGATCCTCCTATAGCGGCTACACCTTC; D: -; size: -; V: TRBV7-2; J: TRBJ1-2
CDR3: CASSINVNSQQYF; DNA: TGTGCCAGTAGTATAAACGTCAACTCTCAGCAGTACTTC; D: -; size: -; V: TRBV19; J: TRBJ2-7
CDR3: CASSLAERDTQYF; DNA: TGTGCCAGCAGTTTGGCTGAGCGGGATACGCAGTATTTT; D: -; size: -; V: TRBV12-3/TRBV12-4; J: TRBJ2-3
CDR3: CASSLSDTGWDEQFF; DNA: TGTGCCAGCAGCTTATCGGACACCGGGTGGGATGAGCAGTTCTTC; D: -; size: -; V: TRBV7-6; J: TRBJ2-1
CDR3: CASSRTSGSHYEQYF; DNA: TGTGCCAGCAGTAGGACTAGCGGGAGCCACTACGAGCAGTACTTC; D: TRBD2; size: -; V: TRBV6-5; J: TRBJ2-7
CDR3: CASSVGGYNTGELFF; DNA: TGTGCCAGCAGCGTAGGAGGTTATAACACCGGGGAGCTGTTTTTT; D: -; size: -; V: TRBV9; J: TRBJ2-2
CDR3: CASRPTGAGYTF; DNA: TGTGCCAGCAGACCGACAGGTGCCGGCTACACCTTC; D: -; size: few; V: TRBV2; J: TRBJ1-2
CDR3: CASSLGGFSTDTQYF; DNA: TGCGCCAGCAGCTTGGGGGGCTTTAGCACAGATACGCAGTATTTT; D: -; size: -; V: TRBV5-1; J: TRBJ2-3
CDR3: CASSQDSRGGFEQYF; DNA: TGTGCCAGCAGCCAAGATTCGCGGGGAGGGTTTGAGCAGTACTTC; D: TRBD2; size: -; V: TRBV3-1/TRBV3-2; J: TRBJ2-7
CDR3: CASRSGGTDTQYF; DNA: TGTGCCAGCAGGAGCGGGGGCACAGATACGCAGTATTTT; D: TRBD2; size: -; V: TRBV6-5; J: TRBJ2-3
CDR3: CASSSPHSSYEQYF; DNA: TGTGCCAGCAGCTCCCCCCATAGCTCCTACGAGCAGTACTTC; D: -; size: -; V: TRBV11-2; J: TRBJ2-7
CDR3: CASSQVTSGRGDTQYF; DNA: TGCGCCAGCAGCCAAGTGACTAGCGGGAGGGGAGATACGCAGTATTTT; D: TRBD2; size: few; V: TRBV4-1; J: TRBJ2-3
CDR3: CASSPRWTGEGYTF; DNA: TGTGCCAGCAGTCCCCGATGGACAGGGGAAGGCTACACCTTC; D: TRBD1; size: -; V: TRBV2; J: TRBJ1-2
CDR3: CASSVVEGRTDTQYF; DNA: TGTGCCAGCAGCGTAGTGGAGGGCCGCACAGATACGCAGTATTTT; D: -; size: -; V: TRBV9; J: TRBJ2-3
CDR3: CASSLGGVGTEVF; DNA: TGTGCCAGCAGTTTAGGGGGGGTTGGAACCGAGGTCTTC; D: -; size: -; V: TRBV12-3/TRBV12-4; J: TRBJ2-1
CDR3: CATRPGQDSNQPQHF; DNA: TGTGCCACCAGACCGGGACAGGATAGCAATCAGCCCCAGCATTTT; D: TRBD1; size: -; V: TRBV27; J: TRBJ1-5
CDR3: CASSMTALASYEQYF; DNA: TGTGCCAGTAGTATGACAGCCCTGGCGTCCTACGAGCAGTACTTC; D: -; size: -; V: TRBV19; J: TRBJ2-7
CDR3: CASSLSLAGKETQYF; DNA: TGCGCCAGCAGCCTTAGCCTAGCGGGAAAAGAGACCCAGTACTTC; D: TRBD2; size: -; V: TRBV5-1; J: TRBJ2-5
CDR3: CASSRLAATYEQYF; DNA: TGTGCCAGTAGCAGACTAGCGGCTACCTACGAGCAGTACTTC; D: TRBD2; size: -; V: TRBV19; J: TRBJ2-7
CDR3: CASSVLRDTEAFF; DNA: TGTGCCAGCAGCGTACTTCGGGATACTGAAGCTTTCTTT; D: -; size: few; V: TRBV9; J: TRBJ1-1
CDR3: CASGSRDRGNTIYF; DNA: TGTGCCAGCGGCTCCCGGGACAGGGGAAACACCATATATTTT; D: TRBD1; size: -; V: TRBV6-5; J: TRBJ1-3
CDR3: CASSLGKGNGNTIYF; DNA: TGTGCCAGCAGCCTAGGTAAAGGCAATGGAAACACCATATATTTT; D: -; size: -; V: TRBV28; J: TRBJ1-3
CDR3: CASSAGTSGQETQYF; DNA: TGCGCCAGCAGTGCCGGGACTAGCGGGCAAGAGACCCAGTACTTC; D: TRBD2; size: -; V: TRBV5-1; J: TRBJ2-5
CDR3: CASSISGVNSPLHF; DNA: TGTGCCAGTAGTATATCGGGGGTCAATTCACCCCTCCACTTT; D: -; size: once; V: TRBV19; J: TRBJ1-6
CDR3: CASGTIYGYTF; DNA: TGTGCCAGCGGAACTATCTATGGCTACACCTTC; D: -; size: once; V: TRBV28; J: TRBJ1-2
CDR3: CASSPSLTGELFF; DNA: TGTGCCAGCTCGCCATCACTCACCGGGGAGCTGTTTTTT; D: -; size: -; V: TRBV18; J: TRBJ2-2
CDR3: CASTGYRPRSGTYEQYF; DNA: TGTGCCAGCACCGGATACCGACCTCGTAGCGGTACCTACGAGCAGTACTTC; D: -; size: -; V: TRBV2; J: TRBJ2-7
CDR3: CASSPVLVFANTGELFF; DNA: TGTGCCAGCTCACCCGTCTTAGTGTTTGCCAACACCGGGGAGCTGTTTTTT; D: -; size: -; V: TRBV18; J: TRBJ2-2
CDR3: CASSLLSRGIYSGANVLTF; DNA: TGTGCCAGCAGTTTATTGAGCAGGGGGATCTACTCTGGGGCCAACGTCCTGACTTTC; D: TRBD1; size: -; V: TRBV27; J: TRBJ2-6
CDR3: CASSSEASRNIQYF; DNA: TGTGCCAGCAGCTCAGAAGCGTCTCGGAACATTCAGTACTTC; D: -; size: -; V: TRBV7-8; J: TRBJ2-4
CDR3: CASSLRLAEETQYF; DNA: TGTGCCAGCAGCCTCAGACTAGCGGAAGAGACCCAGTACTTC; D: TRBD2; size: -; V: TRBV9; J: TRBJ2-5
CDR3: CASSPGARATGNTIYF; DNA: TGTGCCAGCAGTCCAGGGGCGAGAGCTACTGGAAACACCATATATTTT; D: -; size: -; V: TRBV7-3; J: TRBJ1-3
CDR3: CASSLWGGMNTEAFF; DNA: TGTGCCAGCAGCTTATGGGGGGGTATGAACACTGAAGCTTTCTTT; D: -; size: -; V: TRBV7-2; J: TRBJ1-1